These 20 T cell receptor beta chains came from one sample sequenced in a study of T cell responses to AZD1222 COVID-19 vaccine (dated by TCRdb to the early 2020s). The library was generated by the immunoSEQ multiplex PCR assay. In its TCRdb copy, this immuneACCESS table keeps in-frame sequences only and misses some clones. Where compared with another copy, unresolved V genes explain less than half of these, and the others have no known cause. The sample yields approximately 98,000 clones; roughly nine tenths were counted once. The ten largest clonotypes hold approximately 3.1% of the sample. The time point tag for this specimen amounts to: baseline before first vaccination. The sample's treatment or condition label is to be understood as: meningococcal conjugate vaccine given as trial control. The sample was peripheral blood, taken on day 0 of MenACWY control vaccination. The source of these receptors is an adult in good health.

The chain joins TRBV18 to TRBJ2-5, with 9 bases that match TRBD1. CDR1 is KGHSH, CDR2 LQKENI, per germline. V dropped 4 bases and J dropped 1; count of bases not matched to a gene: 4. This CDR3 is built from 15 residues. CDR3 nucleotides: TGTGCCAGCTCACGCGGGACAGGGAGCCAAGAGACCCAGTACTTC. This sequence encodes CASSRGTGSQETQYF. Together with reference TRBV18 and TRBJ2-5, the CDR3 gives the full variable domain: NAGVMQNPRHLVRRRGQEARLRCSPMKGHSHVYWYRQLPEEGLKFMVYLQKENIIDESGMPKERFSAEFPKEGPSILRIQQVVRGDSAAYFCASSRGTGSQETQYFGPGTRLLVL.

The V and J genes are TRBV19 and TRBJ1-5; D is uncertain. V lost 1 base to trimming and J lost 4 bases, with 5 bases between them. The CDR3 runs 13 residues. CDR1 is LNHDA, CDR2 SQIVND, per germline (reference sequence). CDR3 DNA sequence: TGTGCCAGTAGTATAGTCGGGAATCAGCCCCAGCATTTT. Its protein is CASSIVGNQPQHF.

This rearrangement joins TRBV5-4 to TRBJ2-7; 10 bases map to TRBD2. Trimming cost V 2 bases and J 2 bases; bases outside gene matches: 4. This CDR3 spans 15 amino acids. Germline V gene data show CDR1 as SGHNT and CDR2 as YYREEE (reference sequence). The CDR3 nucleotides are TGTGCCAGCAGCTTCGGAGCGGGGGGGACCTACGAGCAGTACTTC. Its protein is CASSFGAGGTYEQYF.

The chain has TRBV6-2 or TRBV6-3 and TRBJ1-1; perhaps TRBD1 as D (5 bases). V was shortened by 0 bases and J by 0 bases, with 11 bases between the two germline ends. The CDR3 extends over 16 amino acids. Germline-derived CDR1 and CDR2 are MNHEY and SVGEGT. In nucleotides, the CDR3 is TGTGCCAGCAGTTACTCGGGGCGGCTAATGAACACTGAAGCTTTCTTT. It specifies CASSYSGRLMNTEAFF.

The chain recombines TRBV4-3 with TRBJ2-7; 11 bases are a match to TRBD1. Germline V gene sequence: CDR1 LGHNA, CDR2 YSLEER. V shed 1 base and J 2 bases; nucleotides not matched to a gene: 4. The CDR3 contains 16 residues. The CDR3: CASSQGPGQGAYEQYF. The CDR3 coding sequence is TGCGCCAGCAGCCAAGGGCCGGGACAGGGGGCCTACGAGCAGTACTTC.

The CDR3 DNA reads TGTGCCAGCCATAGGGGACTGATGAACACTGAAGCTTTCTTT. Translated, it gives CASHRGLMNTEAFF. The chain joins TRBV5-5 to TRBJ1-1; D might be TRBD1 (5 bases). In germline, CDR1 is SGHKS, CDR2 YYEKEE (reference sequence). The CDR3 loop spans 14 amino acids. Trimming took off 7 bases at V and 0 bases at J, with 13 bases between the two ends.

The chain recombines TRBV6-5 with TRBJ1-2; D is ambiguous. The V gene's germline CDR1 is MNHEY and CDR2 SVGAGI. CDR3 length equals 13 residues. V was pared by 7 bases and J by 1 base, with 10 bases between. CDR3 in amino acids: CASITSGNYGYTF. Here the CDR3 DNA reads TGTGCCAGCATCACATCGGGTAACTATGGCTACACCTTC.

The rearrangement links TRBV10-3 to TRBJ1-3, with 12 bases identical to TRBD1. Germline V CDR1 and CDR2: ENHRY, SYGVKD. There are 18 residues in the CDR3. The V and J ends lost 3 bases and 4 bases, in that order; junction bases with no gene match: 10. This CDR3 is CAISDIRGTGGVGNTIYF. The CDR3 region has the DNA TGTGCCATCAGTGATATCAGAGGGACAGGGGGCGTAGGAAACACCATATATTTT.

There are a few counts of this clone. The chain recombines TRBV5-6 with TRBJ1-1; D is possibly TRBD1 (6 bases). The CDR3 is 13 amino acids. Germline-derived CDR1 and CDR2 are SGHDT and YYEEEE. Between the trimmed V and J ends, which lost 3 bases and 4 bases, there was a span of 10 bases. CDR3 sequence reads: CASSSTGGTEAFF. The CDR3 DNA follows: TGTGCCAGCAGCTCGACAGGTGGCACTGAAGCTTTCTTT.

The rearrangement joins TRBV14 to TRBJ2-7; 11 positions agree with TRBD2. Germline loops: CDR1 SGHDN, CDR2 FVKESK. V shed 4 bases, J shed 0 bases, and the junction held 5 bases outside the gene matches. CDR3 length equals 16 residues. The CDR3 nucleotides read TGTGCCAGCAGCCCGGGACTAGCGGAAAGCTCCTACGAGCAGTACTTC. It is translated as CASSPGLAESSYEQYF.

The CDR3 DNA sequence: TGTGCCAGCAGCTTAGAATGGGGGGGGAACTATGGCTACACCTTC. Translating it yields CASSLEWGGNYGYTF. The V and J genes are TRBV11-2 and TRBJ1-2, with D maybe TRBD1 (5 bases). Germline V gene data show CDR1 as SGHAT and CDR2 as FQNNGV. The CDR3 totals 15 residues. V was shortened by 0 bases and J by 2 bases, with 10 bases between the two germline ends.

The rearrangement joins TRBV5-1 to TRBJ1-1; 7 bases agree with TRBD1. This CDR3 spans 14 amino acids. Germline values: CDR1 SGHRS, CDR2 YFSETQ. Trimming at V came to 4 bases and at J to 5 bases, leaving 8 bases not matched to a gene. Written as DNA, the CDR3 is TGCGCCAGCAGCCCTTGGACAGGCGGGACTGAAGCTTTCTTT. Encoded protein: CASSPWTGGTEAFF.

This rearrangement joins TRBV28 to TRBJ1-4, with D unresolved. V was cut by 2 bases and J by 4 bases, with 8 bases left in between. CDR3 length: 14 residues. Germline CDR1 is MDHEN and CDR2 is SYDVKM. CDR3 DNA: TGTGCCAGCAGTTTACTACATCATAATGAAAAACTGTTTTTT. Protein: CASSLLHHNEKLFF.

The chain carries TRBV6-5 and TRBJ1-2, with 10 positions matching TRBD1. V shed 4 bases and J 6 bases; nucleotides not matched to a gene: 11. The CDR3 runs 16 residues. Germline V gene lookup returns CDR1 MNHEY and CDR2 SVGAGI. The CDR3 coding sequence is TGTGCCAGCAGTTTCGGGACAGGGGAAAGGGAGGATGGCTACACCTTC. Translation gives CASSFGTGEREDGYTF.

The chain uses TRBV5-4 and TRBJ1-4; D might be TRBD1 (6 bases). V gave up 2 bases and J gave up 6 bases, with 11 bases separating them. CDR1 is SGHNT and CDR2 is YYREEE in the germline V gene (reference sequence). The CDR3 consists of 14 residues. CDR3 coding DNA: TGTGCCAGCAGCTTAAGAGGGGGTGATGAAAAACTGTTTTTT. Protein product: CASSLRGGDEKLFF.

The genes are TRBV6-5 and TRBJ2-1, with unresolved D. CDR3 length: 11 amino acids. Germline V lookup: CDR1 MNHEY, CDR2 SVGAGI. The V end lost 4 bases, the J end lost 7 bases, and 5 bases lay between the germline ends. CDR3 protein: CASSLTNEQFF. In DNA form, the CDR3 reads TGTGCCAGCAGTTTGACTAATGAGCAGTTCTTC.

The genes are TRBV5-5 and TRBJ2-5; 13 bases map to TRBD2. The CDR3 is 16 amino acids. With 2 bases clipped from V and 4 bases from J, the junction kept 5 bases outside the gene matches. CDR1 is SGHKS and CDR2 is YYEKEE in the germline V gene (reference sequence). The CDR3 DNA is TGTGCCAGCAGCTTACACTGGACTAGCGGGGGAGAGACCCAGTACTTC. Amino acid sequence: CASSLHWTSGGETQYF.

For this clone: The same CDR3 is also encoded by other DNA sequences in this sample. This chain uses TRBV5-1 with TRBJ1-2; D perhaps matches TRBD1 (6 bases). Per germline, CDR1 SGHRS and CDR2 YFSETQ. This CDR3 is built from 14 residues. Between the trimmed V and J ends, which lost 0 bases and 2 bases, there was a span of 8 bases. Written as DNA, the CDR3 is TGCGCCAGCAGCTTGGGGGGGACAAACTATGGCTACACCTTC. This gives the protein CASSLGGTNYGYTF.

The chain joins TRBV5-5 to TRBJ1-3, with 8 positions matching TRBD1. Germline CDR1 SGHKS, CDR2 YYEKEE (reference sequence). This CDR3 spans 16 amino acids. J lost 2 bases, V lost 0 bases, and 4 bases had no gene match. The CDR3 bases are TGTGCCAGCAGCTTGGTTACGACAGGGGCTGGAAACACCATATATTTT. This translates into CASSLVTTGAGNTIYF.

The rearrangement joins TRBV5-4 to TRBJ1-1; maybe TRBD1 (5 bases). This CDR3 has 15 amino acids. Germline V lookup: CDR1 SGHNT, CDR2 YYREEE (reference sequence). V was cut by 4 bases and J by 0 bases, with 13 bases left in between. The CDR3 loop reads CASSPSGAMNTEAFF. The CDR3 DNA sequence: TGTGCCAGCAGCCCCTCCGGGGCCATGAACACTGAAGCTTTCTTT.